One and the same sample provided the 3 T cell receptor beta chains below, sequenced in a study of shared clonotypes between healthy human individuals. Sequencing used immunoSEQ multiplex PCR; TCRdb keeps in-frame clones, though not all of them. This sample yields about 600,000 clones, of which 95% to 98% are seen a single time; approximately 0.057% belongs to the top ten. Source material: naive CD4+ T cells sorted from blood. The subset here: CD45RA+ positively selected. These receptors were taken from a woman aged 25 to 39 in good health.

The chain couples TRBV5-1 to TRBJ2-7; TRBD1 is a possible D gene (6 bases). In germline, CDR1 is SGHRS, CDR2 YFSETQ. Trimming shortened V by 4 bases and J by 0 bases, and 17 bases separated the two germline ends. The CDR3 spans 16 residues. CDR3 DNA sequence: TGCGCCAGCAGCCCCGACCGACAGGTCTACTCCTACGAGCAGTACTTC. Amino acids: CASSPDRQVYSYEQYF.

The chain employs TRBV6-5 and TRBJ1-3, with TRBD1 as a possible D gene (5 bases). Per germline, CDR1 MNHEY and CDR2 SVGAGI. V lost 6 bases to trimming and J lost 2 bases, with 8 bases between them. The CDR3 covers 13 residues. The CDR3 nucleotides are TGTGCCAGCAGCCGGGGGACTGGAAACACCATATATTTT. Protein sequence: CASSRGTGNTIYF.

This clone was found a few times. The V gene is TRBV7-9, the J gene TRBJ2-1, with TRBD2 matching 11 bases. CDR1 is SEHNR, CDR2 FQNEAQ, per germline (reference sequence). This CDR3 is 17 amino acids long. Trimming cost V 5 bases and J 2 bases; bases outside gene matches: 8. The CDR3 loop is CASSPTLTSGTYNEQFF. CDR3 nucleotides: TGTGCCAGCAGCCCAACCCTGACTAGCGGGACCTACAATGAGCAGTTCTTC.